This passage covers 28 T cell receptor beta chains from one sample sequenced in a study of response to subunit inactivated influenza vaccine. TCRdb reprocessed the RT-PCR reads with MiXCR, giving one entry per CDR3 protein. The sample records 450,000 to 600,000 distinct CDR3 sequences, around 7.9% being singletons. The sequences come from PBMCs from blood, collected less than 30 months after vaccination. All receptors derive from a man in his fifties or sixties who received an inactivated influenza vaccine.

The rearrangement links TRBV5-1 to TRBJ2-7, with 7 bases aligning to TRBD1. Unmatched junction bases numbered 9, after V lost 4 bases and J lost 2 bases. The CDR3 is 15 amino acids. Per germline, CDR1 SGHRS and CDR2 YFSETQ. The CDR3 bases are TGCGCCAGCAGCCTCAGGGACAGATCAACCTACGAGCAGTACTTC. Encoded protein: CASSLRDRSTYEQYF.

This clonotype appeared many times. The chain links TRBV7-2 to TRBJ2-1; D is unresolved. V gave up 1 base and J gave up 3 bases, with 7 bases separating them. This CDR3 spans 14 amino acids. Germline CDR1 reads SGHTA; CDR2 reads FQGNSA. The CDR3 region is CASSLGGNYNEQFF. The CDR3 coding sequence is TGTGCCAGCAGCTTAGGTGGGAACTACAATGAGCAGTTCTTC.

The gene calls are TRBV27 and TRBJ2-7, with D possibly matching TRBD2 (5 bases). The V and J ends lost 4 bases and 1 base respectively, with 14 bases between them. Germline CDR1 reads MNHEY; CDR2 reads SMNVEV (reference sequence). The CDR3 spans 15 residues. The CDR3 region is CASSSYTRGSYEQYF. The CDR3 DNA reads TGTGCCAGCAGTTCGTACACCCGAGGGTCCTACGAGCAGTACTTC.

This clonotype occurred a few times. V and J are TRBV7-2 and TRBJ2-1; D may correspond to TRBD1 or TRBD2 (5 bases each). Between the trimmed V and J ends, which lost 8 bases and 0 bases, there was a span of 14 bases. Germline V gene lookup returns CDR1 SGHTA and CDR2 FQGNSA. The CDR3 consists of 15 residues. The CDR3 protein is CASGTPHLSYNEQFF. CDR3 in DNA: TGTGCCAGCGGGACCCCCCACCTCTCCTACAATGAGCAGTTCTTC.

The rearrangement links TRBV28 to TRBJ2-1, with 8 nucleotides matching TRBD1. The CDR3 is 13 residues long. Trimming cost V 5 bases and J 8 bases; bases outside gene matches: 5. Germline V CDR1 and CDR2: MDHEN, SYDVKM. The CDR3 region is CASSPQGAYEQFF. CDR3 nucleotides: TGTGCCAGCAGTCCTCAGGGGGCCTATGAGCAGTTCTTC.

There are many counts of this clonotype. The chain carries TRBV18 and TRBJ2-3; D remains unclear. The length of the CDR3 is 13 residues. Germline CDR1 reads KGHSH; CDR2 reads LQKENI. The V end was cut by 2 bases, the J end by 4 bases, with 7 bases between. CDR3 amino acids: CASSPRAADTQYF. The CDR3 DNA reads as TGTGCCAGCTCACCAAGGGCCGCAGATACGCAGTATTTT.

Only a few counts were recorded for this clonotype. This rearrangement joins TRBV5-1 to TRBJ2-6; no definite D call. The V gene lost 2 bases and the J gene lost 0 bases, with 9 bases spanning the gap. CDR3 length: 16 residues. Germline CDR1 and CDR2: SGHRS and YFSETQ. CDR3 sequence (DNA): TGCGCCAGCAGCTTTGTTCCCGGCTCTGGGGCCAACGTCCTGACTTTC. Encoded protein: CASSFVPGSGANVLTF.

This clonotype was counted many times. The genes are TRBV7-7 and TRBJ2-7; 14 nucleotides match TRBD2. CDR3 size: 15 residues. J was trimmed by 4 bases and V by 5 bases; bases with no gene match: 4. Looked up from germline, CDR1 is SSHAT and CDR2 is FNYEAQ (reference sequence). CDR3 amino acids: CASSVGTSGSYEQYF. The DNA of the CDR3 is TGTGCCAGCAGCGTCGGGACTAGCGGGAGTTACGAGCAGTACTTC.

This clonotype was found a few times. The J gene is TRBJ2-7, the V gene TRBV18; D unresolved. CDR3 length equals 14 residues. Germline CDR1 and CDR2: KGHSH and LQKENI. Trimming stripped 3 bases from V and 0 bases from J, with 9 bases between. This CDR3 reads CASSPHTDSYEQYF. DNA of the CDR3: TGTGCCAGCTCACCTCACACAGACTCCTACGAGCAGTACTTC.

This clonotype was counted only a few times. V is TRBV9 and J is TRBJ1-1; D is ambiguous. This CDR3 spans 13 amino acids. The germline gives CDR1 SGDLS, CDR2 YYNGEE. V lost 0 bases to trimming and J lost 7 bases, with 10 bases between them. CDR3 protein: CASSVGKRGEAFF. The CDR3 bases are TGTGCCAGCAGCGTAGGAAAGAGAGGTGAAGCTTTCTTT.

The sample holds many counts of this clonotype. This chain joins TRBV7-2 and TRBJ2-7, with 10 bases aligning to TRBD1. Germline lookup yields CDR1 SGHTA and CDR2 FQGNSA. Losses at the gene ends were 7 bases for V and 1 base for J; bases not matched to a gene: 7. CDR3 size: 15 residues. CDR3 bases: TGTGCCAGCAACCCCTGGGGACAGGGGTCCTACGAGCAGTACTTC. Its protein is CASNPWGQGSYEQYF.

This sequence joins TRBV24-1 and TRBJ2-1; 9 bases are shared with TRBD2. With V trimmed by 7 bases and J by 7 bases, 10 bases remained unmatched. The CDR3 totals 15 residues. Germline values: CDR1 KGHDR, CDR2 SFDVKD. The CDR3 sequence is CATRPSGLAGNEQFF. The DNA for the CDR3 is TGTGCCACCAGGCCCTCGGGACTAGCTGGGAATGAGCAGTTCTTC.

The chain recombines TRBV6-2 or TRBV6-3 with TRBJ2-7; possible D gene TRBD2, 6 bases. This CDR3 is 12 amino acids long. Germline CDR1 MNHEY, CDR2 SVGEGT. Trimming removed 6 bases from V and 6 bases from J, with 12 bases in between. CDR3 sequence: CASSQTSSEQYF. CDR3 DNA sequence: TGTGCCAGCAGCCAAACTAGCTCCGAGCAGTACTTC.

This clonotype appeared a few times. This chain links TRBV20-1 with TRBJ1-5; D gene ambiguous. Germline lookup yields CDR1 DFQATT and CDR2 SNEGSKA (reference sequence). This CDR3 has 13 amino acids. The V end lost 4 bases, the J end lost 5 bases, and 12 bases lay between the germline ends. The CDR3, as DNA: TGCAGTGCTATTGTGGAAGTGGATCAGCCCCAGCATTTT. Its translation is CSAIVEVDQPQHF.

This clonotype has a count of ten or more. The rearrangement joins TRBV6-2 or TRBV6-3 to TRBJ1-1; unclear D gene. V lost 8 bases, J lost 1 base, and 11 bases lay in between. The CDR3 consists of 13 residues. CDR1 and CDR2 (germline): MNHEY, SVGEGT. Written as DNA, the CDR3 is TGTGCCAGCTGGAAAGCAGGGAACACTGAAGCTTTCTTT. As protein: CASWKAGNTEAFF.

V gene TRBV5-1 combines with J gene TRBJ1-1; D call uncertain. V dropped 0 bases and J dropped 7 bases, with 16 bases sitting between them. Per germline, CDR1 SGHRS and CDR2 YFSETQ. The CDR3 covers 15 residues. The chain's CDR3 is CASSLDSAAIFEAFF. The CDR3 DNA sequence: TGCGCCAGCAGCTTGGATTCGGCAGCGATTTTTGAAGCTTTCTTT.

This clonotype was seen more than once but under ten times. V and J are TRBV7-3 and TRBJ2-3; D call uncertain. The ends were cut back, 4 bases at V and 4 bases at J, with 9 bases in the middle. Germline CDR1 and CDR2: SGHTA and FQGTGA. The CDR3 spans 13 residues. This CDR3 reads CASSSIGSDTQYF. In nucleotides, the CDR3 is TGTGCCAGCAGCTCGATTGGATCAGATACGCAGTATTTT. Filled out from reference TRBV7-3 and TRBJ2-3, the complete variable domain reads GAGVSQTPSNKVTEKGKYVELRCDPISGHTALYWYRQSLGQGPEFLIYFQGTGAADDSGLPNDRFFAVRPEGSVSTLKIQRTERGDSAVYLCASSSIGSDTQYFGPGTRLTVL.

This clonotype was picked up many times. The chain carries TRBV20-1 and TRBJ1-3; TRBD1 agrees at 8 bases. V trimming: 0 bases; J trimming: 3 bases; junction bases outside the gene matches: 7. Germline loops: CDR1 DFQATT, CDR2 SNEGSKA (reference sequence). The CDR3 covers 16 residues. The CDR3 region has the DNA TGCAGTGCTAGAGAAGTCCAGGGGGCCGATGGAAACACCATATATTTT. Amino acids: CSAREVQGADGNTIYF.

V gene TRBV5-1 combines with J gene TRBJ2-6; 8 nucleotides line up with TRBD1. J lost 2 bases, V lost 8 bases, and 6 bases had no gene match. The CDR3 length is 15 residues. The germline V gene has CDR1 SGHRS and CDR2 YFSETQ. Written as DNA, the CDR3 is TGCGCCAGTAGTAAGGACAGGGCTGGGGCCAACGTCCTGACTTTC. It is translated as CASSKDRAGANVLTF.

This clonotype was seen a few times. The chain joins TRBV27 to TRBJ2-7, with 7 bases matching TRBD1. Germline lookup yields CDR1 MNHEY and CDR2 SMNVEV (reference sequence). The CDR3 contains 14 residues. The junction had 10 bases not matched to a gene; V was cut back by 6 bases and J by 5 bases. CDR3 amino acids: CASRPRVRGNEQYF. The DNA of the CDR3 is TGTGCCAGCAGACCCAGGGTCAGGGGGAACGAGCAGTACTTC.

This sequence joins TRBV3-1 and TRBJ2-3, with a weak D call TRBD2 (6 bases). Germline CDR1 and CDR2: LGHDT and YNNKEL (reference sequence). This CDR3 contains 16 residues. Trimming cost V 3 bases and J 0 bases, with 13 bases left between them. The CDR3 here is CASSHSPSASTDTQYF. DNA for the CDR3: TGTGCCAGCAGCCATTCCCCTAGCGCAAGCACAGATACGCAGTATTTT.

This clonotype showed up many times. This chain joins TRBV7-9 and TRBJ1-2; D unclear. The CDR3 length is 14 residues. Germline V CDR1 and CDR2: SEHNR, FQNEAQ (reference sequence). V shed 2 bases and J shed 1 base, with 8 bases lying between them. The CDR3 sequence: CASSLLRGNYGYTF. The CDR3 DNA sequence: TGTGCCAGCAGCTTACTTCGGGGTAACTATGGCTACACCTTC.

This chain links TRBV20-1 with TRBJ2-5, with D possibly matching TRBD1 (6 bases). CDR1 DFQATT and CDR2 SNEGSKA come from the germline V gene (reference sequence). V shed 4 bases and J shed 4 bases, with 19 bases lying between them. The CDR3 has 15 residues. CDR3 sequence reads: CSAIRSVGQRETQYF. The CDR3 region has the DNA TGCAGTGCTATACGATCGGTGGGACAAAGAGAGACCCAGTACTTC.

In this sample, this clonotype turned up a few times. The DNA of the CDR3 is TGTGCCACCAGTGAAGGCGTCGGCAACGTCCTGACTTTC. Translation: CATSEGVGNVLTF. The chain combines TRBV24-1 with TRBJ2-6; D remains ambiguous. This CDR3 is built from 13 residues. Germline loops: CDR1 KGHDR, CDR2 SFDVKD. V lost 4 bases and J 9 bases, leaving 9 bases between the germline ends.

This clonotype was picked up a small number of times. The rearrangement joins TRBV5-1 to TRBJ2-3, with 8 bases identical to TRBD2. This CDR3 has 15 amino acids. V shed 1 base and J 6 bases; nucleotides not matched to a gene: 7. CDR1 and CDR2 from the germline V gene are SGHRS and YFSETQ. CDR3 in amino acids: CASSLWPGGADTQYF. Here the CDR3 DNA reads TGCGCCAGCAGCTTGTGGCCCGGGGGGGCGGATACGCAGTATTTT. Using reference TRBV5-1 and TRBJ2-3 for the parts outside the CDR3, the full variable domain is KAGVTQTPRYLIKTRGQQVTLSCSPISGHRSVSWYQQTPGQGLQFLFEYFSETQRNKGNFPGRFSGRQFSNSRSEMNVSTLELGDSALYLCASSLWPGGADTQYFGPGTRLTVL.

This clonotype turned up a few times. V gene TRBV28 combines with J gene TRBJ2-4; no reliable D call. The V end was cut by 3 bases, the J end by 6 bases, with 6 bases between. This CDR3 region has 12 residues. CDR1 is MDHEN and CDR2 is SYDVKM in the germline V gene. Written as DNA, the CDR3 is TGTGCCAGCAGTTTCACCGTAAACATTCAGTACTTC. Protein sequence: CASSFTVNIQYF.

V and J are TRBV27 and TRBJ2-7, with TRBD1 matching over 7 bases. The V and J ends lost 4 bases and 3 bases, in that order; junction bases with no gene match: 6. From germline, CDR1 is MNHEY and CDR2 SMNVEV (reference sequence). CDR3 length: 14 amino acids. As DNA, the CDR3 is TGTGCCAGCAGTTCCACTGACAGGGTCTACGAGCAGTACTTC. It translates to CASSSTDRVYEQYF.

This clonotype was observed at least ten times. The J gene is TRBJ2-3, the V gene TRBV12-3 or TRBV12-4; D might be TRBD1 or TRBD2, each matching 6 bases. The CDR3 totals 14 residues. The V gene lost 3 bases and the J gene lost 4 bases, with 11 bases spanning the gap. As DNA, the CDR3 is TGTGCCAGCAGTTTCGGGGGCAGGTCAGATACGCAGTATTTT. Protein: CASSFGGRSDTQYF.